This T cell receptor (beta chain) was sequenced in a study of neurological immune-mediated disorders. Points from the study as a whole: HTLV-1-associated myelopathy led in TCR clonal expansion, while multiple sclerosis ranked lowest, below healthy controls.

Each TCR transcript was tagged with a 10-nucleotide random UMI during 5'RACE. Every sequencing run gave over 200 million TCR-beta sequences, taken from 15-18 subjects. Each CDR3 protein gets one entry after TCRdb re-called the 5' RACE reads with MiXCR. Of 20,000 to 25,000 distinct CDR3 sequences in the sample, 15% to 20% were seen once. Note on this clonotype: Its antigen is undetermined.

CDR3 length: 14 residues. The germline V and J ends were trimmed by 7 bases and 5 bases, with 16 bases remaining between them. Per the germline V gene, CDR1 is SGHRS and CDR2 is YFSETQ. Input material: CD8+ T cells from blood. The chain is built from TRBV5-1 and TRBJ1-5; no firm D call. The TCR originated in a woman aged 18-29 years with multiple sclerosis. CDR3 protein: CASSGGGIDQPQHF. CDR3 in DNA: TGCGCCAGCTCTGGTGGAGGGATAGATCAGCCCCAGCATTTT.